The 31 T cell receptor beta chains below come from one sample, sequenced in a study of Ad26.COV2.S vaccination and SARS-CoV-2 variants. The treatment: 19 received Ad26.COV2.S at low or high dose, single or two shots; about five received placebo; per-sample allocation not given. Each sample was drawn 63 days after the first injection (of vaccine or placebo). Produced via immunoSEQ multiplex PCR; TCRdb's table is partial and in-frame only. The data contain about 410,000 clones, 70% to 90% of them singletons. The source material was peripheral blood, sampled in a trial of Ad26.COV2.S vaccine versus placebo. The receptors originated from a person between 18 and 59 years old who received the Ad26.COV2.S COVID-19 vaccine or a placebo.

This clone has only one observation. The chain recombines TRBV3-1 (or the pseudogene TRBV3-2) with TRBJ2-5, with 8 nucleotides matching TRBD2. Looked up from germline, CDR1 is LGHDT and CDR2 is YNNKEL (reference sequence). Losses at the gene ends were 1 base for V and 5 bases for J; bases not matched to a gene: 9. The CDR3 sequence is 16 residues long. For the CDR3, the DNA is TGTGCCAGCAGCCAAGTCCCCTGGACTAGCTGGGAGACCCAGTACTTC. It translates to CASSQVPWTSWETQYF.

The chain employs TRBV10-1 and TRBJ2-2; no firm D call. Looked up from germline, CDR1 is WNHNN and CDR2 is SYGVQD (reference sequence). This CDR3 has 13 amino acids. Trimming took off 4 bases at V and 5 bases at J, with 8 bases between the two ends. The CDR3: CASSVLFTGELFF. In nucleotides, the CDR3 is TGCGCCAGCAGTGTGCTCTTTACCGGGGAGCTGTTTTTT.

The chain joins TRBV11-2 to TRBJ2-1, with 12 nucleotides matching TRBD1. The ends lost 6 bases at V and 1 base at J; junction bases unmatched: 10. Germline CDR1 is SGHAT and CDR2 is FQNNGV. This CDR3 is built from 18 residues. The CDR3 is CASREGQGAGESYNEQFF. DNA of the CDR3: TGTGCCAGCAGGGAGGGACAGGGGGCTGGTGAGTCCTACAATGAGCAGTTCTTC.

V usage is TRBV11-1 and J usage is TRBJ2-7, with D possibly matching TRBD1 (6 bases). Germline CDR1 reads SGHAT; CDR2 reads FQDESV (reference sequence). This CDR3 contains 12 residues. Between the trimmed V and J ends, which lost 5 bases and 7 bases, there was a span of 12 bases. CDR3 nucleotides: TGTGCCAGCAGCCCGGACAGTTGGGAGCAGTACTTC. Translation: CASSPDSWEQYF.

For the CDR3, the DNA is TGTGCCAGTAGTACGACAACGTTCTATGGCTACACCTTC. Protein: CASSTTTFYGYTF. The V and J genes are TRBV19 and TRBJ1-2; D is uncertain. This CDR3 is built from 13 residues. The germline gives CDR1 LNHDA, CDR2 SQIVND (reference sequence). Trimming removed 4 bases from V and 4 bases from J, with 10 bases in between.

This sequence joins TRBV11-2 and TRBJ2-5; maybe TRBD2 (5 bases). Trimming stripped 3 bases from V and 5 bases from J, with 16 bases between. This CDR3 has 15 residues. CDR1 SGHAT and CDR2 FQNNGV come from the germline V gene. The CDR3 loop reads CASSLSGLGGETQYF. In DNA, the CDR3 is TGTGCCAGCAGCTTGTCCGGACTGGGCGGGGAGACCCAGTACTTC.

The rearrangement links TRBV30 to TRBJ2-2, with D tentatively TRBD1 or TRBD2 (5 bases each). Germline CDR1 GTSNPN, CDR2 SVGIG (reference sequence). V lost 5 bases and J lost 2, with 18 bases in between. The CDR3 totals 16 residues. CDR3 sequence: CAWGPRGVRNTGELFF. The CDR3 nucleotides read TGTGCCTGGGGGCCCCGGGGCGTCCGAAACACCGGGGAGCTGTTTTTT.

The J gene is TRBJ2-2, the V gene TRBV5-4, with 7 bases aligning to TRBD1. The germline V gene has CDR1 SGHNT and CDR2 YYREEE (reference sequence). V was pared by 5 bases and J by 3 bases, with 4 bases of the junction left unmatched. This CDR3 has 14 residues. As DNA, the CDR3 is TGTGCCAGCAGTTCCGGGACAGACACCGGGGAGCTGTTTTTT. Translated: CASSSGTDTGELFF.

The chain links TRBV28 to TRBJ1-2; D uncertain. V dropped 10 bases and J dropped 5 bases, with 11 bases sitting between them. This CDR3 region has 11 residues. Germline CDR1 MDHEN, CDR2 SYDVKM. The CDR3 is CATRGSYGYTF. DNA for the CDR3: TGTGCCACCCGTGGATCGTATGGCTACACCTTC.

The chain has TRBV2 and TRBJ2-1; the D is unclear. The CDR3 is 14 amino acids. Trimming left V 5 bases short and J 6 bases short, with 14 bases between. CDR1 is SNHLY and CDR2 is FYNNEI in the germline V gene. CDR3 DNA sequence: TGTGCCAGCAGTTCAAGATGGAACTCCAATGAGCAGTTCTTC. Its protein product is CASSSRWNSNEQFF.

The gene calls are TRBV5-4 and TRBJ2-2, with 8 positions matching TRBD1. The CDR3 extends over 17 amino acids. V was clipped by 5 bases and J by 5 bases; unmatched bases: 14. Germline CDR1 is SGHNT and CDR2 is YYREEE (reference sequence). CDR3 residues: CASSDPGQASRTGELFF. CDR3 bases: TGTGCCAGCAGTGACCCGGGACAGGCCTCGAGAACCGGGGAGCTGTTTTTT.

This chain's CDR3 is CASSYATGGIGELFF. In nucleotides, the CDR3 is TGTGCCAGCAGTTACGCGACAGGGGGAATCGGGGAGCTGTTTTTT. The chain is built from TRBV6-2 or TRBV6-3 and TRBJ2-2; 9 bases fit TRBD1. Germline lookup yields CDR1 MNHEY and CDR2 SVGEGT. The ends lost 2 bases at V and 7 bases at J; junction bases unmatched: 5. The CDR3 is 15 residues long.

The chain employs TRBV7-9 and TRBJ2-1; D is unresolved. Looked up from germline, CDR1 is SEHNR and CDR2 is FQNEAQ (reference sequence). CDR3 length: 16 residues. V lost 1 base to trimming and J lost 4 bases, with 14 bases between them. CDR3 sequence reads: CASSLERRVQYNEQFF. CDR3 DNA: TGTGCCAGCAGCTTAGAGCGCAGAGTACAGTACAATGAGCAGTTCTTC.

In regard to this clone: Other nucleotide sequences in the sample specify the same CDR3. The chain is built from TRBV30 and TRBJ1-4, with 7 bases matching TRBD1. From germline, CDR1 is GTSNPN and CDR2 SVGIG (reference sequence). The CDR3 runs 14 residues. With 1 base clipped from V and 4 bases from J, the junction kept 3 bases outside the gene matches. This CDR3 is CAWSEGTVNEKLFF. The DNA of the CDR3 is TGTGCCTGGAGTGAAGGGACAGTTAATGAAAAACTGTTTTTT.

This chain joins TRBV11-3 and TRBJ2-5; the D gene is possibly TRBD2 (5 bases). V shed 4 bases and J shed 0 bases, with 12 bases lying between them. The CDR3 consists of 15 residues. Germline assignment: CDR1 SGHNT and CDR2 YENEEA. The CDR3 DNA follows: TGTGCCAGCAGCTCGGGGAATTTGTACCAAGAGACCCAGTACTTC. Its translation is CASSSGNLYQETQYF.

The chain has TRBV4-1 and TRBJ1-1; D ambiguous. The CDR3 length is 15 residues. The germline V gene has CDR1 MGHRA and CDR2 YSYEKL. V lost 1 base and J lost 1, with 10 bases in between. DNA for the CDR3: TGCGCCAGCAGCCAAGGGGTTCTAACGAACACTGAAGCTTTCTTT. It specifies CASSQGVLTNTEAFF.

Points on this clone: Other DNA sequences in this specimen translate into the identical CDR3. The J gene is TRBJ1-1, the V gene TRBV29-1, with unresolved D. This CDR3 is 12 amino acids long. V was cut by 3 bases and J by 0 bases, with 5 bases left in between. The V gene's germline CDR1 is SQVTM and CDR2 ANQGSEA. The CDR3 DNA reads TGCAGCGTTGACTCCATGAACACTGAAGCTTTCTTT. The encoded protein is CSVDSMNTEAFF.

This rearrangement joins TRBV28 to TRBJ1-2; TRBD1 matches 9 bases. Germline CDR1 MDHEN, CDR2 SYDVKM. The trim removed 5 bases at V and 4 bases at J, leaving 5 bases unmatched. The CDR3 has 14 amino acids. CDR3 DNA: TGTGCCAGCAGTACCACAGGGGGCGTCTATGGCTACACCTTC. Its protein product is CASSTTGGVYGYTF.

The V and J genes are TRBV5-4 and TRBJ2-2; TRBD2 matches at 8 bases. CDR3 length: 17 residues. V gave up 0 bases and J gave up 6 bases; unmatched junction bases: 10. CDR1 is SGHNT and CDR2 is YYREEE in the germline V gene (reference sequence). CDR3 loop: CASSLDGPGGVPGELFF. In DNA, the CDR3 is TGTGCCAGCAGCTTGGACGGTCCGGGGGGGGTTCCCGGGGAGCTGTTTTTT.

The CDR3 loop reads CASSSGNTIYF. CDR3 sequence (DNA): TGTGCCAGCAGCTCTGGAAACACCATATATTTT. V is TRBV3-1 (or the pseudogene TRBV3-2) and J is TRBJ1-3; D is unclear. V lost 5 bases and J lost 1, with 0 bases in between. The CDR3 covers 11 residues. Germline-derived CDR1 and CDR2 are LGHDT and YNNKEL (reference sequence).

V is TRBV7-3 and J is TRBJ2-7, with D maybe TRBD2 (6 bases). V lost 7 bases and J lost 3, with 19 bases in between. The CDR3 has 15 amino acids. The germline CDR1 and CDR2 sequences are SGHTA and FQGTGA. In DNA form, the CDR3 reads TGTGCCAGCACCCTGGGGGACTGGACCTACTACGAGCAGTACTTC. Protein: CASTLGDWTYYEQYF.

The chain carries TRBV28 and TRBJ2-4, with D possibly matching TRBD2 (6 bases). CDR1 MDHEN and CDR2 SYDVKM come from the germline V gene. CDR3 length: 15 residues. V gave up 3 bases and J gave up 0 bases, with 9 bases separating them. CDR3 DNA sequence: TGTGCCAGCAGTTTGGGCGGGACAGCCAAAAACATTCAGTACTTC. Protein product: CASSLGGTAKNIQYF.

This clone turned up a few times. The rearrangement links TRBV5-6 to TRBJ2-7; 7 bases match TRBD1. CDR1 SGHDT and CDR2 YYEEEE come from the germline V gene. After removal of 2 bases from V and 0 bases from J, the junction contained 5 bases not matched to a gene. CDR3 length: 15 amino acids. The DNA of the CDR3 is TGTGCCAGCAGCTTTGGACAGGCCTACTCCTACGAGCAGTACTTC. This gives the protein CASSFGQAYSYEQYF.

This chain uses TRBV6-5 with TRBJ2-7; D is uncertain. V lost 6 bases and J lost 2, with 14 bases in between. Looked up from germline, CDR1 is MNHEY and CDR2 is SVGAGI. The CDR3 extends over 14 amino acids. Here the CDR3 DNA reads TGTGCCAGCAGCCCCACCCTGGGCGCCTACGAGCAGTACTTC. It specifies CASSPTLGAYEQYF.

The chain is built from TRBV16 and TRBJ2-3, with 8 bases that match TRBD2. CDR1 is KGHSY and CDR2 is FQNENV in the germline V gene. This CDR3 region has 16 residues. V lost 4 bases, J lost 2 bases, and 8 bases stayed unmatched. In DNA, the CDR3 is TGTGCCAGCAGCCTGAGCGGGAGTCAGTTCACAGATACGCAGTATTTT. This sequence encodes CASSLSGSQFTDTQYF.

The gene calls are TRBV15 and TRBJ2-2, with no clear D. Germline V CDR1 and CDR2: LNHNV, YYDKDF (reference sequence). This CDR3 has 14 amino acids. V was cut by 0 bases and J by 3 bases, with 5 bases left in between. The CDR3 spells CATSRDPYTGELFF. For the CDR3, the DNA is TGTGCCACCAGCAGAGACCCCTACACCGGGGAGCTGTTTTTT.

CDR3 loop: CASRSRDRGYEQYF. Here the CDR3 DNA reads TGTGCCAGCAGATCCAGGGACAGGGGCTACGAGCAGTACTTC. This chain uses TRBV6-6 with TRBJ2-7; 10 bases are shared with TRBD1. The CDR3 is 14 residues long. CDR1 is MNHNY and CDR2 is SVGAGI in the germline V gene (reference sequence). Unmatched junction bases numbered 5, after V lost 6 bases and J lost 3 bases.

The chain joins TRBV4-3 to TRBJ2-1, with a tentative D call TRBD2 (6 bases). The length of the CDR3 is 18 residues. Per germline, CDR1 LGHNA and CDR2 YSLEER. V gave up 1 base and J gave up 0 bases, with 16 bases separating them. This chain's CDR3 is CASSQAQLGLLSYNEQFF. CDR3 coding DNA: TGCGCCAGCAGCCAAGCCCAGCTCGGACTACTCTCCTACAATGAGCAGTTCTTC.

This rearrangement joins TRBV28 to TRBJ1-5, with TRBD1 matching 9 bases. Trimming cost V 6 bases and J 3 bases; bases outside gene matches: 3. CDR3 length equals 14 residues. Per germline, CDR1 MDHEN and CDR2 SYDVKM. The CDR3 protein is CASSIQGANQPQHF. CDR3 nucleotide sequence: TGTGCCAGCAGCATACAGGGGGCCAATCAGCCCCAGCATTTT.

This clone was detected once. The chain links TRBV5-6 to TRBJ1-1; TRBD1 matches 9 bases. Germline trimming cut 1 base from V and 7 bases from J; bases unmatched to any gene: 2. Per germline, CDR1 SGHDT and CDR2 YYEEEE. This CDR3 region has 13 residues. CDR3 coding DNA: TGTGCCAGCAGCTTGCGACAGGGGGGTGAAGCTTTCTTT. Translating gives CASSLRQGGEAFF.

This clone was picked up one time. This chain connects TRBV4-2 to TRBJ2-7; 12 nucleotides match TRBD2. Per the germline V gene, CDR1 is LGHNA and CDR2 is YNFKEQ. The junction had 17 bases not matched to a gene; V was cut back by 0 bases and J by 5 bases. This CDR3 contains 20 residues. CDR3 nucleotide sequence: TGTGCCAGCAGCCAAGATTCGGGGCTAGCGGGAGGGAGGGGGTTCCACGAGCAGTACTTC. This gives the protein CASSQDSGLAGGRGFHEQYF.